This TCR beta chain was profiled in a study of OX40 agonist ivuxolimab in advanced cancers. V was shortened by 5 bases and J by 1 base, with 8 bases between the two germline ends. Germline V gene lookup returns CDR1 KGHSH and CDR2 LQKENI. The CDR3 is 13 residues long. Profiled with immunoSEQ multiplex PCR; TCRdb holds only in-frame clones, not every one. This table has 55,000 to 70,000 clones, roughly 80% appearing once. Study-level findings and limits: Some patients who did not respond also had low normalized T-cell clonal expansion.

The table lists this clone with a few counts. Its antigen is undetermined. The chain carries TRBV18 and TRBJ1-1; D may be TRBD1 (6 bases). The sample here was CD4+ or CD8+ T cells sorted from blood, taken in a trial of the OX40 agonist ivuxolimab. The TCR comes from an adult with an advanced solid tumor such as melanoma, head and neck, liver or kidney cancer. The CDR3 loop is CASSSDRNTEAFF. Here the CDR3 DNA reads TGTGCCAGCTCATCGGACAGGAACACTGAAGCTTTCTTT.